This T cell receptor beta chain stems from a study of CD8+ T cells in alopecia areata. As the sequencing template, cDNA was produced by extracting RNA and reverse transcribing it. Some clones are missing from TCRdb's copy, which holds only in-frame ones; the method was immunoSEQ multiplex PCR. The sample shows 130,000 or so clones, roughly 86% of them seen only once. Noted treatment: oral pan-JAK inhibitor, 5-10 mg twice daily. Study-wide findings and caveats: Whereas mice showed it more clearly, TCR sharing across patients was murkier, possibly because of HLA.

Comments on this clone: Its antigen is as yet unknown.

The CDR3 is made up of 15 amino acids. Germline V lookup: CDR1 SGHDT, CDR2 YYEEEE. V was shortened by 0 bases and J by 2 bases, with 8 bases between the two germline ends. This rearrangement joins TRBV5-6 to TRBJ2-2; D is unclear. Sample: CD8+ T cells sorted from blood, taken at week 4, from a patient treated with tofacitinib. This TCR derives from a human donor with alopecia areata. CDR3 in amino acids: CASSLDRFNTGELFF. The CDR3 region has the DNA TGTGCCAGCAGCTTGGACCGGTTCAACACCGGGGAGCTGTTTTTT.